This TCR beta chain derives from a study of T cells after yellow fever vaccination (dated by TCRdb to the late 2010s). Context from the whole study: The SMART-Seq v4 Ultra Low Input RNA kit was used to prepare libraries from fractions with low cell numbers. The cohort comprised two healthy male donors, one aged 18 to 30 and one aged 30 to 40 years. Bulk TCR alpha and beta repertoires were sequenced longitudinally to track T-cell clones before and after primary and booster YFV17D yellow fever vaccination. Bulk PBMC replicates and cell subsets were isolated from blood drawn at multiple timepoints before and after both primary and secondary immunization.

V gives up 5 bases and J gives up 3 bases, and the segment between their germline ends measures 11 bases. The cysteine opens and the phenylalanine closes a CDR3 of 13 amino acids. The retained sequence is limited to the CDR3, 39 bases, with the frame set at the first base. The CDR1 and CDR2 encoded by the germline V gene are SQVTM and ANQGSEA. There are a few counts of this clonotype. No cognate antigen has been identified for it. The sample holds no much larger clone one base away, and base qualities are not on file. TCR cDNA was synthesized by 5'RACE template switching, through which a universal primer site and unique molecular identifiers were introduced. Priming of cDNA synthesis was performed from both the TCR alpha and TCR beta constant segments. Library amplification involved two PCR steps, and the second step added sample barcodes and sequencing adapters. Libraries were sequenced on Illumina HiSeq 2500 (2x100 bp) or NovaSeq (2x150 bp). In the original analysis: MIGEC handled demultiplexing of reads and collapsing into UMI consensus sequences, while MiXCR performed V(D)J alignment. Vaccine-responding clonotypes were defined with edgeR using replicate PBMC samples, requiring FDR below 0.01 and a log2 fold change above 5 up to day 15. CD4 or CD8 identity was assigned to each bulk clonotype according to whether the clonotype was present at higher abundance in the sequenced CD4 repertoire or the sequenced CD8 repertoire. TCRdb's own reprocessing of the public reads used fastp at Q25 and MiXCR and kept productive beta chains. CDR3 protein duplicates are merged, each entry listing the most common genes and DNA. The V and J calls were determined by TCRdb, not by the authors. The sample table records around 590,000 distinct CDR3 sequences; 12% of these occur just once. Under 15% of the sample lies in the top ten.

Results and caveats for the whole study, not just this receptor: Compared with the primary T-cell response, the secondary T-cell response was faster but weaker, reaching its peak on day 5 rather than on day 15. Only a couple of donors were included in the study, so the extent to which the findings can be generalized is limited. After the booster, most of the clones that had expanded following primary vaccination were detected again (around 95% of CD4 and 88% of CD8), which suggests that memory was broadly maintained. A small fraction of clonotypes appeared in both the CD4 and CD8 compartments, likely as a result of convergent recombination. Computational filtering was needed because FACS-sorted repertoires could contain abundant contaminating clonotypes from the bulk population.

According to the study, the label for this sample's treatment or condition signals: live attenuated yellow fever vaccine strain. Two biological replicates of bulk PBMCs were collected at each blood-draw timepoint. PBMCs were isolated from peripheral blood using a standard Ficoll-Paque protocol. TriZol was used to extract RNA from bulk PBMCs, CD4 and CD8 fractions, and dextramer-positive and dextramer-negative fractions. The receptor comes from a young man who received the YFV17D yellow fever vaccine. The sequences come from PBMCs, collected on the day of the yellow fever booster vaccination. Recombination connected TRBV29-1 to TRBJ1-5, with the D gene call left open. The CDR3 reads as follows: CSVQGRDNQPQHF. The DNA sequence is TGCAGCGTTCAAGGGAGAGACAATCAGCCCCAGCATTTT. Outside the CDR3, residues come from the reference TRBV29-1 and TRBJ1-5 proteins, so the full variable domain is: SAVISQKPSRDICQRGTSLTIQCQVDSQVTMMFWYRQQPGQSLTLIATANQGSEATYESGFVIDKFPISRPNLTFSTLTVSNMSPEDSSIYLCSVQGRDNQPQHFGDGTRLSIL.